Below are 28 T cell receptor beta chains sequenced from a single sample in a study of blood T cell repertoires in COVID-19. This table comes from immunoSEQ multiplex PCR, and its TCRdb copy is limited to in-frame clones, with some not included. Of roughly 350,000 clones in the sample, about 89% were seen once. Source material: peripheral blood. The receptors stem from a woman in her forties or fifties with COVID-19, enrolled during active disease.

This chain uses TRBV25-1 with TRBJ1-1; 8 bases line up with TRBD1. The CDR3 length is 16 residues. Germline loops: CDR1 MGHDK, CDR2 SYGVNS. Germline trimming cut 1 base from V and 1 base from J; bases unmatched to any gene: 5. CDR3 DNA: TGTGCCAGCAGTGAATTTGTCGGACAGGGGAACACTGAAGCTTTCTTT. This encodes CASSEFVGQGNTEAFF. Full variable domain (remainder filled in from reference TRBV25-1 and TRBJ1-1): EADIYQTPRYLVIGTGKKITLECSQTMGHDKMYWYQQDPGMELHLIHYSYGVNSTEKGDLSSESTVSRIRTEHFPLTLESARPSHTSQYLCASSEFVGQGNTEAFFGQGTRLTVV.

This rearrangement joins TRBV6-5 to TRBJ2-1; 11 bases agree with TRBD1. The V gene end was trimmed by 8 bases and the J gene end by 8 bases; junction bases not matched to a gene: 11. The CDR3 length is 15 residues. CDR1 and CDR2 (germline): MNHEY, SVGAGI. For the CDR3, the DNA is TGTGCCAGCGGGGCCCGGACAGGGGGCATCGATGAGCAGTTCTTC. Translating it yields CASGARTGGIDEQFF.

This rearrangement joins TRBV4-2 to TRBJ1-2; possible D gene TRBD1, 5 bases. Trimming pared 0 bases from V and 8 bases from J, leaving 16 bases between. CDR3 length equals 15 residues. Germline CDR1 and CDR2: LGHNA and YNFKEQ. Written as DNA, the CDR3 is TGTGCCAGCAGCCAAGATTCGACAGTTCAGAGGGGCTACACCTTC. Translated, it gives CASSQDSTVQRGYTF.

Comment on this clone: Other DNA sequences within the sample encode an identical CDR3. This rearrangement joins TRBV10-3 to TRBJ1-2, with TRBD1 matching 7 bases. CDR1 is ENHRY, CDR2 SYGVKD, per germline. This CDR3 has 13 residues. V trimming: 4 bases; J trimming: 2 bases; junction bases outside the gene matches: 1. In DNA form, the CDR3 reads TGTGCCATCAGTGGACAGGGAAACTATGGCTACACCTTC. Its translation: CAISGQGNYGYTF.

In DNA form, the CDR3 reads TGTGCCAGCAGCTTAAGGGTCGGGACAGGAATCAATGAGCAGTTCTTC. Translation: CASSLRVGTGINEQFF. The chain carries TRBV7-3 and TRBJ2-1; 8 bases agree with TRBD1. Germline-derived CDR1 and CDR2 are SGHTA and FQGTGA. Unmatched junction bases numbered 8, after V lost 1 base and J lost 6 bases. This CDR3 spans 16 amino acids.

The rearrangement links TRBV5-1 to TRBJ1-1; the match to TRBD1 covers 7 bases. CDR1 is SGHRS, CDR2 YFSETQ, per germline. The CDR3 extends over 15 amino acids. V dropped 1 base and J dropped 0; count of bases not matched to a gene: 3. The CDR3 sequence: CASSLTTGVNTEAFF. The CDR3, as DNA: TGCGCCAGCAGCTTGACAACAGGGGTGAACACTGAAGCTTTCTTT.

V gene TRBV5-1 combines with J gene TRBJ1-1, with 10 bases matching TRBD1. Germline lookup yields CDR1 SGHRS and CDR2 YFSETQ. CDR3 length: 16 amino acids. The ends lost 0 bases at V and 4 bases at J; junction bases unmatched: 6. The CDR3 DNA sequence: TGCGCCAGCAGCTTGGGACAGGGGGCGAGCCTCACTGAAGCTTTCTTT. It codes for CASSLGQGASLTEAFF. The full variable domain, its missing parts supplied by reference TRBV5-1 and TRBJ1-1, is KAGVTQTPRYLIKTRGQQVTLSCSPISGHRSVSWYQQTPGQGLQFLFEYFSETQRNKGNFPGRFSGRQFSNSRSEMNVSTLELGDSALYLCASSLGQGASLTEAFFGQGTRLTVV.

The V and J genes are TRBV10-3 and TRBJ1-4, with TRBD1 matching over 10 bases. CDR1 ENHRY and CDR2 SYGVKD come from the germline V gene. The CDR3 consists of 13 residues. Losses at the gene ends were 8 bases for V and 8 bases for J; bases not matched to a gene: 5. CDR3: CAIGTGEKEKLFF. As DNA, the CDR3 is TGTGCCATCGGGACAGGGGAGAAGGAAAAACTGTTTTTT.

The chain couples TRBV27 to TRBJ2-7; D unresolved. Germline values: CDR1 MNHEY, CDR2 SMNVEV (reference sequence). The CDR3 has 15 amino acids. Trimming shortened V by 0 bases and J by 0 bases, and 9 bases separated the two germline ends. In DNA, the CDR3 is TGTGCCAGCAGTTTATCGGCCCCCTCCTCCTACGAGCAGTACTTC. The encoded protein is CASSLSAPSSYEQYF.

The chain has TRBV19 and TRBJ1-1; D gene ambiguous. The CDR3 runs 14 residues. The V end was cut by 5 bases, the J end by 0 bases, with 10 bases between. Germline V gene sequence: CDR1 LNHDA, CDR2 SQIVND (reference sequence). DNA for the CDR3: TGTGCCAGTAGTGGGAGCGGAATGAACACTGAAGCTTTCTTT. This sequence encodes CASSGSGMNTEAFF.

This clone was seen once. The chain combines TRBV6-5 with TRBJ2-3; 7 bases match TRBD2. The V segment lost 2 bases and the J segment 6 bases; nucleotides outside the gene matches: 8. In germline, CDR1 is MNHEY, CDR2 SVGAGI. There are 15 residues in the CDR3. The DNA for the CDR3 is TGTGCCAGCAGTTACCTGGGGGAGGGCCGGGATACGCAGTATTTT. Its protein product is CASSYLGEGRDTQYF.

The V call is TRBV4-1, the J call TRBJ1-2, with D possibly being TRBD1 (6 bases). Germline V gene sequence: CDR1 MGHRA, CDR2 YSYEKL. This CDR3 is 12 amino acids long. The V and J ends lost 0 bases and 14 bases respectively, with 13 bases between them. This CDR3 is CASSQDWTERTF. CDR3 bases: TGCGCCAGCAGCCAAGATTGGACAGAGCGAACCTTC.

The chain uses TRBV11-1 and TRBJ2-1; TRBD2 aligns across 13 bases. In germline, CDR1 is SGHAT, CDR2 FQDESV (reference sequence). V lost 5 bases to trimming and J lost 3 bases; unmatched junction nucleotides: 4. This CDR3 is 16 amino acids long. Written as DNA, the CDR3 is TGTGCCAGCAGCCAGGGGACTAGCGGGGTCTACAATGAGCAGTTCTTC. Translating gives CASSQGTSGVYNEQFF.

DNA for the CDR3: TGTGCCAGTAAATCTTGGGAGGTTAGCTACAATGAGCAGTTCTTC. Amino acid sequence: CASKSWEVSYNEQFF. The chain is built from TRBV19 and TRBJ2-1; tentatively, D is TRBD2 (6 bases). With 7 bases removed from V and 3 bases from J, the gap between germline ends came to 16 bases. Germline CDR1 and CDR2: LNHDA and SQIVND (reference sequence). The CDR3 covers 15 residues.

The chain has TRBV3-1 (or the pseudogene TRBV3-2) and TRBJ2-3; TRBD1 matches 7 bases. Germline V lookup: CDR1 LGHDT, CDR2 YNNKEL (reference sequence). The V segment lost 4 bases and the J segment 1 base; nucleotides outside the gene matches: 8. This CDR3 is built from 16 residues. CDR3 in amino acids: CASSPDKGGRTDTQYF. The CDR3 DNA follows: TGTGCCAGCAGCCCCGATAAAGGGGGCCGCACAGATACGCAGTATTTT.

This rearrangement joins TRBV19 to TRBJ2-2, with D possibly TRBD1 on 6 matching bases. The germline CDR1 and CDR2 sequences are LNHDA and SQIVND (reference sequence). The CDR3 runs 16 residues. V was pared by 5 bases and J by 1 base, with 14 bases between. The CDR3 DNA sequence: TGTGCCAGTAGTTTAGGACAGTACCTGAACACCGGGGAGCTGTTTTTT. It encodes CASSLGQYLNTGELFF.

The V gene is TRBV7-2, the J gene TRBJ1-2; 9 bases match TRBD1. CDR3 length: 16 amino acids. J lost 0 bases, V lost 5 bases, and 7 bases had no gene match. Germline V gene data show CDR1 as SGHTA and CDR2 as FQGNSA. CDR3 residues: CASSLGQGASNYGYTF. CDR3 DNA sequence: TGTGCCAGCAGCCTGGGACAGGGCGCGTCTAACTATGGCTACACCTTC.

The chain joins TRBV3-1 (or the pseudogene TRBV3-2) to TRBJ2-1; no firm D call. Per germline, CDR1 LGHDT and CDR2 YNNKEL (reference sequence). Trimming stripped 0 bases from V and 8 bases from J, with 11 bases between. This CDR3 contains 14 residues. CDR3 amino acids: CASSQDVQQDEQFF. CDR3 nucleotides: TGTGCCAGCAGCCAAGATGTTCAGCAGGATGAGCAGTTCTTC.

This chain links TRBV7-8 with TRBJ1-3; D gene ambiguous. The germline gives CDR1 SGHVS, CDR2 FQNEAQ. This CDR3 comprises 16 residues. The V gene lost 2 bases and the J gene lost 4 bases, with 15 bases spanning the gap. The CDR3 nucleotides read TGTGCCAGCAGCTTAAGACTCAGCGCGGGGGGAAACACCATATATTTT. Its translation: CASSLRLSAGGNTIYF.

The chain carries TRBV9 and TRBJ2-6; D remains unclear. This CDR3 has 17 amino acids. Per the germline V gene, CDR1 is SGDLS and CDR2 is YYNGEE. Trimming cost V 4 bases and J 0 bases, with 14 bases left between them. CDR3 coding DNA: TGTGCCAGCAGCCCCGACCGAGGTAGCTCTGGGGCCAACGTCCTGACTTTC. Translating it yields CASSPDRGSSGANVLTF.

J is TRBJ2-1 and V is TRBV7-9; 10 nucleotides match TRBD2. Per germline, CDR1 SEHNR and CDR2 FQNEAQ (reference sequence). The CDR3 consists of 14 residues. The V gene end was trimmed by 1 base and the J gene end by 7 bases; junction bases not matched to a gene: 1. CDR3 protein: CASSLVAGGNEQFF. In DNA, the CDR3 is TGTGCCAGCAGCTTAGTAGCGGGAGGTAATGAGCAGTTCTTC.

V is TRBV5-6 and J is TRBJ2-5, with a weak D call TRBD2 (6 bases). The CDR3 length is 15 residues. V gave up 1 base and J gave up 2 bases, with 12 bases separating them. From germline, CDR1 is SGHDT and CDR2 YYEEEE. The CDR3 spells CASSLYSGGQETQYF. The CDR3 DNA follows: TGTGCCAGCAGCTTGTATAGCGGTGGTCAAGAGACCCAGTACTTC.

The rearrangement joins TRBV15 to TRBJ1-1; 10 bases map to TRBD1. The germline V gene has CDR1 LNHNV and CDR2 YYDKDF (reference sequence). This CDR3 contains 16 residues. V dropped 5 bases and J dropped 1; count of bases not matched to a gene: 7. For the CDR3, the DNA is TGTGCCACCAGCTCTCGACAGGGGGCGGGGAACACTGAAGCTTTCTTT. This sequence encodes CATSSRQGAGNTEAFF.

The V call is TRBV5-6, the J call TRBJ2-7; TRBD2 matches 8 bases. V gave up 4 bases and J gave up 6 bases; unmatched junction bases: 21. The germline V gene encodes CDR1 SGHDT and CDR2 YYEEEE. The CDR3 is made up of 18 amino acids. The CDR3 here is CASSNTLRTSYRSREQYF. CDR3 coding DNA: TGTGCCAGCAGCAACACTCTGAGGACTAGCTATCGGTCTCGCGAGCAGTACTTC.

This CDR3 is CAWSPDKNYGYTF. The CDR3 region has the DNA TGTGCCTGGAGTCCCGACAAGAACTATGGCTACACCTTC. The chain has TRBV30 and TRBJ1-2; D is uncertain. This CDR3 spans 13 amino acids. Trimming pared 2 bases from V and 2 bases from J, leaving 9 bases between. Germline V gene lookup returns CDR1 GTSNPN and CDR2 SVGIG (reference sequence). Together with reference TRBV30 and TRBJ1-2, the CDR3 gives the full variable domain: SQTIHQWPATLVQPVGSPLSLECTVEGTSNPNLYWYRQAAGRGLQLLFYSVGIGQISSEVPQNLSASRPQDRQFILSSKKLLLSDSGFYLCAWSPDKNYGYTFGSGTRLTVV.

The chain employs TRBV4-3 and TRBJ1-2; no clear D. V was trimmed by 3 bases and J by 1 base, leaving 12 bases between them. Germline loops: CDR1 LGHNA, CDR2 YSLEER. This CDR3 has 15 residues. CDR3 sequence: CASSHNQRVNYGYTF. In nucleotides, the CDR3 is TGCGCCAGCAGCCATAACCAGAGGGTTAACTATGGCTACACCTTC.

Here the CDR3 reads CASSLRLASPSEQYF. The CDR3 DNA sequence: TGCGCCAGCAGCTTGCGACTAGCATCTCCCTCCGAGCAGTACTTC. The chain couples TRBV5-1 to TRBJ2-7; the match to TRBD2 covers 7 bases. Germline V gene lookup returns CDR1 SGHRS and CDR2 YFSETQ. The CDR3 runs to 15 residues. V was pared by 1 base and J by 6 bases, with 10 bases of the junction left unmatched.

The chain employs TRBV9 and TRBJ1-4; D is uncertain. Trimming removed 2 bases from V and 6 bases from J, with 17 bases in between. The CDR3 sequence is 16 residues long. Looked up from germline, CDR1 is SGDLS and CDR2 is YYNGEE. Here the CDR3 reads CASSVAFGGLDEKLFF. The CDR3, as DNA: TGTGCCAGCAGCGTGGCCTTTGGAGGCCTGGATGAAAAACTGTTTTTT. Full variable domain (remainder filled in from reference TRBV9 and TRBJ1-4): DSGVTQTPKHLITATGQRVTLRCSPRSGDLSVYWYQQSLDQGLQFLIQYYNGEERAKGNILERFSAQQFPDLHSELNLSSLELGDSALYFCASSVAFGGLDEKLFFGSGTQLSVL.